A single sample is the source of the 23 T cell receptor beta chains below, sequenced in a study of lymphopenia after photon versus proton radiotherapy (dated by TCRdb to about 2019). Library generation was performed with the immunoSEQ multiplex PCR assay. TCRdb provides this immuneACCESS table in a form limited to in-frame rearrangements. Some clones are lacking; in checked studies, under half of them reflect an unresolved V gene, and why the rest are absent is not known. The sample table holds about 4,900 clones, of which about 91% were seen once. Clones ranked in the top ten supply roughly a quarter of the sample. The sample here was peripheral blood, taken from a patient treated with photon-based radiotherapy. The source of these receptors is a man at least 80 years old with cholangiocarcinoma.

This chain links TRBV30 with TRBJ2-5, with D possibly TRBD1 on 7 matching bases. Germline V gene data show CDR1 as GTSNPN and CDR2 as SVGIG (reference sequence). V was clipped by 4 bases and J by 7 bases, with 22 bases between them. The CDR3 totals 15 residues. The CDR3 is CAWNPPGGMQATQYF. DNA of the CDR3: TGTGCCTGGAACCCCCCAGGGGGGATGCAGGCGACCCAGTACTTC.

V and J are TRBV18 and TRBJ2-1, with 8 bases fitting TRBD1. The CDR3 runs 15 residues. The germline V gene encodes CDR1 KGHSH and CDR2 LQKENI. V gave up 0 bases and J gave up 8 bases; unmatched junction bases: 6. The CDR3 loop reads CASSPPNGQGYEQFF. The CDR3 DNA reads as TGTGCCAGCTCACCACCGAACGGACAGGGTTATGAGCAGTTCTTC.

The rearrangement uses TRBV5-1 and TRBJ2-2, with TRBD2 matching 11 bases. The CDR3 is made up of 17 amino acids. Germline-derived CDR1 and CDR2 are SGHRS and YFSETQ. Trimming took 2 bases from V and 5 from J; bases not matched to a gene: 8. CDR3 in amino acids: CASSFASGGPGTGELFF. CDR3 nucleotides: TGCGCCAGCAGCTTTGCTAGCGGGGGGCCCGGAACCGGGGAGCTGTTTTTT.

The chain carries TRBV7-9 and TRBJ2-1; 12 bases are a match to TRBD2. The junction had 8 bases not matched to a gene; V was cut back by 1 base and J by 1 base. The germline V gene encodes CDR1 SEHNR and CDR2 FQNEAQ (reference sequence). The CDR3 spans 19 residues. In DNA form, the CDR3 reads TGTGCCAGCAGCTTAGGGACTAGCGGGGAAAAACTTTCCTACAATGAGCAGTTCTTC. Translation gives CASSLGTSGEKLSYNEQFF.

V gene TRBV6-5 combines with J gene TRBJ2-7; TRBD1 matches 9 bases. Per the germline V gene, CDR1 is MNHEY and CDR2 is SVGAGI. This CDR3 has 15 residues. V dropped 0 bases and J dropped 9; count of bases not matched to a gene: 9. CDR3 sequence reads: CASSYSTRDRDLQYF. CDR3 nucleotide sequence: TGTGCCAGCAGTTACTCTACTAGGGACAGGGACTTGCAGTACTTC.

The V gene is TRBV30, the J gene TRBJ1-3; no firm D call. The V gene's germline CDR1 is GTSNPN and CDR2 SVGIG (reference sequence). The CDR3 spans 13 residues. The V and J ends lost 3 bases and 4 bases respectively, with 10 bases between them. CDR3 sequence: CAWSPGFGNTIYF. In DNA, the CDR3 is TGTGCCTGGAGCCCCGGGTTCGGAAACACCATATATTTT.

The V call is TRBV5-6, the J call TRBJ1-1; the D is unclear. Per germline, CDR1 SGHDT and CDR2 YYEEEE. Trimming pared 0 bases from V and 6 bases from J, leaving 9 bases between. The CDR3 contains 13 residues. CDR3 DNA: TGTGCCAGCAGCTTGGTTGGACGGGCTGAAGCTTTCTTT. It yields the protein CASSLVGRAEAFF.

The CDR3 region has the DNA TGTGCCTGGAGGCCCCGAGACAGGAACACTGAAGCTTTCTTT. Residues: CAWRPRDRNTEAFF. The chain combines TRBV30 with TRBJ1-1; weak D call: TRBD1 (5 bases). Germline V gives CDR1 GTSNPN, CDR2 SVGIG (reference sequence). V dropped 3 bases and J dropped 1 base, with 12 bases sitting between them. There are 14 residues in the CDR3.

The chain uses TRBV18 and TRBJ2-6; D unresolved. This CDR3 region has 15 residues. V was pared by 5 bases and J by 2 bases, with 10 bases between. Germline V gene sequence: CDR1 KGHSH, CDR2 LQKENI. CDR3 nucleotide sequence: TGTGCCAGCTCAGGGAATGGGGCTGGGGCCAACGTCCTGACTTTC. The encoded protein is CASSGNGAGANVLTF.

V and J are TRBV12-5 and TRBJ2-3; no definite D call. The germline V gene has CDR1 LGHNT and CDR2 FRNRAP. The length of the CDR3 is 11 residues. Deletions cut 5 bases from V and 14 bases from J, with 14 bases between. The CDR3 is CASGTYYLGYF. CDR3 DNA: TGTGCTAGTGGTACCTACTATCTGGGGTATTTT. Supplemented by reference TRBV12-5 and TRBJ2-3, the full variable domain reads DARVTQTPRHKVTEMGQEVTMRCQPILGHNTVFWYRQTMMQGLELLAYFRNRAPLDDSGMPKDRFSAEMPDATLATLKIQPSEPRDSAVYFCASGTYYLGYFGPGTRLTVL.

This chain connects TRBV2 to TRBJ2-3, with D perhaps TRBD1 (6 bases). Germline-derived CDR1 and CDR2 are SNHLY and FYNNEI. V lost 7 bases and J lost 4, with 18 bases in between. The CDR3 length is 15 residues. CDR3 sequence (DNA): TGTGCCAGCAAAGCCTCCACAGGGAATCCAGATACGCAGTATTTT. As protein: CASKASTGNPDTQYF.

V gene TRBV4-1 combines with J gene TRBJ2-2; unclear D gene. CDR3 length equals 16 residues. V lost 6 bases to trimming and J lost 0 bases, with 14 bases between them. The germline V gene has CDR1 MGHRA and CDR2 YSYEKL. The CDR3 loop is CASRLTPNTNTGELFF. The CDR3 bases are TGCGCCAGCAGACTGACACCGAACACGAACACCGGGGAGCTGTTTTTT.

This clone was seen only once. V is TRBV9 and J is TRBJ1-1; perhaps TRBD1 as D (5 bases). Trimming left V 0 bases short and J 1 base short, with 7 bases between. This CDR3 has 14 amino acids. Germline V lookup: CDR1 SGDLS, CDR2 YYNGEE. The CDR3 coding sequence is TGTGCCAGCAGCGTAGTTCAGGGGAACACTGAAGCTTTCTTT. This sequence encodes CASSVVQGNTEAFF.

This clone was seen a few times. The V call is TRBV2, the J call TRBJ1-4, with D uncertain. Trimming pared 8 bases from V and 6 bases from J, leaving 7 bases between. Germline V gives CDR1 SNHLY, CDR2 FYNNEI. The CDR3 covers 11 residues. The CDR3 is CASCWDEKLFF. The CDR3 nucleotides read TGTGCCAGCTGTTGGGATGAAAAACTGTTTTTT.

The chain joins TRBV6-1 to TRBJ1-6, with 7 bases fitting TRBD1. The CDR3 has 15 residues. Germline-derived CDR1 and CDR2 are MNHNS and SASEGT. J was trimmed by 5 bases and V by 10 bases; bases with no gene match: 11. The chain's CDR3 is CATSSHRGNNSPLHF. CDR3 DNA sequence: TGTGCCACCTCCTCCCACAGGGGAAATAATTCACCCCTCCACTTT.

This chain uses TRBV2 with TRBJ1-1; a weak D match, TRBD1 (5 bases). Germline loops: CDR1 SNHLY, CDR2 FYNNEI. With 4 bases removed from V and 0 bases from J, the gap between germline ends came to 9 bases. The CDR3 is 14 residues long. CDR3 sequence reads: CASSGDRLNTEAFF. The CDR3 coding sequence is TGTGCCAGCAGTGGGGACCGCCTGAACACTGAAGCTTTCTTT.

The chain combines TRBV20-1 with TRBJ2-3; 7 nucleotides agree with TRBD1. The CDR3 loop spans 11 amino acids. J gave up 6 bases and V 6 bases, and 3 bases lay outside the gene matches. In germline, CDR1 is DFQATT, CDR2 SNEGSKA (reference sequence). CDR3 sequence (DNA): TGCAGTGCCAGGGGGAGCGATACGCAGTATTTT. Encoded protein: CSARGSDTQYF.

The genes are TRBV6-1 and TRBJ2-1; 8 bases agree with TRBD1. Germline V gene lookup returns CDR1 MNHNS and CDR2 SASEGT. V shed 8 bases, J shed 8 bases, and the junction held 8 bases outside the gene matches. The CDR3 length is 13 residues. The CDR3 nucleotides read TGTGCCAGCGTCGGGACAGGTCTCCATGAGCAGTTCTTC. It yields the protein CASVGTGLHEQFF.

This chain uses TRBV6-1 with TRBJ1-4; 9 bases are shared with TRBD1. This CDR3 has 18 amino acids. V lost 3 bases, J lost 7 bases, and 15 bases stayed unmatched. Germline CDR1 is MNHNS and CDR2 is SASEGT. CDR3 sequence (DNA): TGTGCCAGCAGTGACGGCCGGGGACAGGGCAGGTCCGGTGAAAAACTGTTTTTT. Encoded protein: CASSDGRGQGRSGEKLFF.

The V call is TRBV6-1, the J call TRBJ1-2; the D is unclear. The CDR3 sequence is 15 residues long. Germline V CDR1 and CDR2: MNHNS, SASEGT. V lost 3 bases and J 2 bases, leaving 13 bases between the germline ends. The CDR3 reads CASSDVSAANYGYTF. The CDR3 bases are TGTGCCAGCAGTGACGTGAGTGCAGCGAACTATGGCTACACCTTC.

This chain uses TRBV7-2 with TRBJ2-5, with 8 bases lining up with TRBD1. CDR1 is SGHTA, CDR2 FQGNSA, per germline. CDR3 length: 17 amino acids. V gave up 5 bases and J gave up 4 bases; unmatched junction bases: 15. CDR3 bases: TGTGCCAGCAGCCCTTTAGGACAGGGCAGGGTTGGAGAGACCCAGTACTTC. Its protein is CASSPLGQGRVGETQYF.

V usage is TRBV11-1 and J usage is TRBJ2-6, with 7 positions matching TRBD2. With 3 bases clipped from V and 12 bases from J, the junction kept 8 bases outside the gene matches. Germline V gene lookup returns CDR1 SGHAT and CDR2 FQDESV (reference sequence). The CDR3 is 14 residues long. The CDR3 is CASSFASGGGVLTF. The CDR3 bases are TGTGCCAGCAGCTTTGCTTCGGGGGGTGGCGTCCTGACTTTC.

The rearrangement links TRBV4-1 to TRBJ2-5; the D gene is possibly TRBD2 (6 bases). Trimming took 0 bases from V and 1 from J, leaving 15 bases between them. CDR1 and CDR2 from the germline V gene are MGHRA and YSYEKL. This CDR3 spans 17 amino acids. The CDR3 region has the DNA TGCGCCAGCAGCCAAGATCCCTCTTACGGGGGCCAAGAGACCCAGTACTTC. Translated, it gives CASSQDPSYGGQETQYF.